The 22 T cell receptor beta chains below come from one sample, sequenced in a study of blood T cell repertoires in COVID-19. TCRdb's table, derived via immunoSEQ multiplex PCR, lists solely in-frame clones and lacks some. Of 190,000 or so clones in the sample, about 81% were seen once. The sample comprised peripheral blood. These TCRs come from a woman aged 80 or over with COVID-19, enrolled during active disease.

This clone was detected once. This chain joins TRBV6-2 or TRBV6-3 and TRBJ1-5; D is undetermined. The CDR3 runs to 15 residues. Germline assignment: CDR1 MNHEY and CDR2 SVGEGT. V shed 3 bases and J shed 3 bases, with 12 bases lying between them. The CDR3 is CASSYMFADNQPQHF. CDR3 nucleotides: TGTGCCAGCAGTTATATGTTCGCAGACAATCAGCCCCAGCATTTT.

The rearrangement joins TRBV10-2 to TRBJ2-3, with 15 nucleotides matching TRBD2. The germline V gene encodes CDR1 WSHSY and CDR2 SAAADI. The V gene end was trimmed by 6 bases and the J gene end by 2 bases; junction bases not matched to a gene: 3. The CDR3 sequence is 16 residues long. The CDR3 bases are TGCGCCAGCAGAGGACTAGCGGGGGGGCTCACAGATACGCAGTATTTT. Translated: CASRGLAGGLTDTQYF.

This sequence joins TRBV28 and TRBJ2-1; 8 bases match TRBD2. V shed 8 bases, J shed 9 bases, and the junction held 15 bases outside the gene matches. Germline-derived CDR1 and CDR2 are MDHEN and SYDVKM. The CDR3 extends over 15 amino acids. The CDR3: CASRYSRLAWGEQFF. CDR3 nucleotide sequence: TGTGCCAGCCGATACTCTCGACTAGCGTGGGGTGAGCAGTTCTTC.

This clone was counted at least ten times. This rearrangement joins TRBV10-3 to TRBJ2-5, with a tentative D call TRBD2 (5 bases). The CDR3 has 15 residues. Trimming shortened V by 0 bases and J by 7 bases, and 15 bases separated the two germline ends. The germline V gene encodes CDR1 ENHRY and CDR2 SYGVKD. The CDR3 nucleotides read TGTGCCATCAGTGAGTCTACATACGAGAGGGCGACCCAGTACTTC. Translation: CAISESTYERATQYF.

The V and J genes are TRBV6-5 and TRBJ2-2; 9 nucleotides align to TRBD2. V shed 0 bases and J 6 bases; nucleotides not matched to a gene: 5. The CDR3 extends over 16 amino acids. CDR1 is MNHEY, CDR2 SVGAGI, per germline. The CDR3 nucleotides are TGTGCCAGCAGTTACTCGTTAGGACTAGCGTCCGGGGAGCTGTTTTTT. The encoded protein is CASSYSLGLASGELFF.

The rearrangement uses TRBV9 and TRBJ2-5, with 11 bases lining up with TRBD2. The CDR3 has 15 residues. Germline V gene sequence: CDR1 SGDLS, CDR2 YYNGEE. Trimming removed 0 bases from V and 5 bases from J; junction bases left unmatched: 3. CDR3 coding DNA: TGTGCCAGCAGCGTAGCTAGCGGGGGGAGGGAGACCCAGTACTTC. This encodes CASSVASGGRETQYF.

The V and J genes are TRBV18 and TRBJ2-3; 12 bases agree with TRBD2. V shed 2 bases, J shed 0 bases, and the junction held 6 bases outside the gene matches. This CDR3 has 18 amino acids. Germline-derived CDR1 and CDR2 are KGHSH and LQKENI. CDR3 residues: CASSPGTSGYTSTDTQYF. For the CDR3, the DNA is TGTGCCAGCTCACCAGGGACTAGCGGGTATACTAGCACAGATACGCAGTATTTT. Using reference TRBV18 and TRBJ2-3 for the parts outside the CDR3, the full variable domain is NAGVMQNPRHLVRRRGQEARLRCSPMKGHSHVYWYRQLPEEGLKFMVYLQKENIIDESGMPKERFSAEFPKEGPSILRIQQVVRGDSAAYFCASSPGTSGYTSTDTQYFGPGTRLTVL.

The chain links TRBV5-1 to TRBJ2-1; D may be TRBD1 (6 bases). V was pared by 4 bases and J by 3 bases, with 17 bases between. The CDR3 is 16 residues long. Looked up from germline, CDR1 is SGHRS and CDR2 is YFSETQ. The CDR3 region is CASSTKQGKYYNEQFF. The CDR3 bases are TGCGCCAGCAGCACGAAACAGGGAAAGTACTACAATGAGCAGTTCTTC.

This clone appeared a single time. The genes are TRBV6-1 and TRBJ2-3; a weak D match, TRBD1 (6 bases). The V gene's germline CDR1 is MNHNS and CDR2 SASEGT. This CDR3 contains 16 residues. Trimming shortened V by 2 bases and J by 2 bases, and 14 bases separated the two germline ends. The CDR3 sequence is CASSELSGDLTDTQYF. For the CDR3, the DNA is TGTGCCAGCAGTGAATTATCAGGGGACCTCACAGATACGCAGTATTTT.

The V and J genes are TRBV20-1 and TRBJ2-3; D gene uncertain. Trimming cost V 2 bases and J 11 bases, with 11 bases left between them. The CDR3 totals 11 residues. Germline V gene data show CDR1 as DFQATT and CDR2 as SNEGSKA (reference sequence). The CDR3 sequence: CSARRGTEQYF. CDR3 bases: TGCAGTGCTAGACGTGGAACAGAGCAGTATTTT.

This clone was seen just once. CDR3 region: CASSIDGPRGRGQQYF. The DNA of the CDR3 is TGTGCCAGTAGTATAGATGGGCCCCGAGGCAGGGGTCAGCAGTACTTC. The chain uses TRBV19 and TRBJ2-7; maybe TRBD1 (6 bases). V was shortened by 0 bases and J by 8 bases, with 20 bases between the two germline ends. Germline V gene data show CDR1 as LNHDA and CDR2 as SQIVND (reference sequence). This CDR3 spans 16 amino acids.

In the case of this clone: This may be a read error, as it is one base from a much larger clone. The CDR3 DNA is TGTGCCAGCAGCTTAGGTAGCAACTACAATGAGCAGTTCTTC. It yields the protein CASSLGSNYNEQFF. The V gene is TRBV11-3, the J gene TRBJ2-1, with D unclear. CDR1 is SGHNT, CDR2 YENEEA, per germline. The V and J ends lost 1 base and 3 bases respectively, with 7 bases between them. The CDR3 is made up of 14 amino acids.

The gene calls are TRBV2 and TRBJ2-7; TRBD2 might be the D (6 bases). V lost 1 base to trimming and J lost 3 bases, with 13 bases between them. This CDR3 region has 15 residues. Germline lookup yields CDR1 SNHLY and CDR2 FYNNEI. CDR3 DNA sequence: TGTGCCAGCAGTGAAGTGGAGGGAGAGGGCTACGAGCAGTACTTC. Translated, it gives CASSEVEGEGYEQYF.

This clone is judged medium-sized. The CDR3 sequence is CASSSTQSGPQPQHF. The CDR3 bases are TGTGCCAGCAGCTCGACGCAAAGCGGGCCTCAGCCCCAGCATTTT. V is TRBV7-9 and J is TRBJ1-5; no definite D call. Germline V gene lookup returns CDR1 SEHNR and CDR2 FQNEAQ (reference sequence). The CDR3 loop spans 15 amino acids. The germline V and J ends were trimmed by 4 bases and 6 bases, with 16 bases remaining between them.

The rearrangement links TRBV11-2 to TRBJ1-1; 8 nucleotides align to TRBD1. V lost 1 base and J lost 7; bases outside the gene matches: 5. CDR3 length: 14 residues. The germline gives CDR1 SGHAT, CDR2 FQNNGV. Written as DNA, the CDR3 is TGTGCCAGCAGCTTAGTTTACAGGGGGATTGAAGCTTTCTTT. Its translation is CASSLVYRGIEAFF.

This clone has only a few counts. The chain links TRBV4-1 to TRBJ2-1; 12 positions match TRBD2. The CDR3 covers 15 residues. The junction had 8 bases not matched to a gene; V was cut back by 6 bases and J by 8 bases. In germline, CDR1 is MGHRA, CDR2 YSYEKL. The CDR3 bases are TGCGCCAGCAGTTCTAGACTAGCGGGAGTCGATGAGCAGTTCTTC. Amino acid sequence: CASSSRLAGVDEQFF.

The chain links TRBV27 to TRBJ1-1, with D maybe TRBD1 (6 bases). V lost 5 bases and J lost 7, with 14 bases in between. CDR1 and CDR2 from the germline V gene are MNHEY and SMNVEV (reference sequence). The CDR3 consists of 13 residues. The CDR3 sequence is CASSPRGTFEAFF. CDR3 in DNA: TGTGCCAGCAGTCCGCGGGGGACATTTGAAGCTTTCTTT.

This sequence joins TRBV6-1 and TRBJ2-3; D unresolved. Trimming removed 2 bases from V and 6 bases from J, with 12 bases in between. Germline V gene data show CDR1 as MNHNS and CDR2 as SASEGT. This CDR3 contains 14 residues. CDR3 bases: TGTGCCAGCAGTGAATCTAACGAGTGGGATACGCAGTATTTT. Protein product: CASSESNEWDTQYF.

The gene calls are TRBV7-2 and TRBJ2-7; weak D call: TRBD2 (5 bases). Germline V lookup: CDR1 SGHTA, CDR2 FQGNSA. Trimming pared 8 bases from V and 4 bases from J, leaving 18 bases between. The CDR3 spans 14 residues. In nucleotides, the CDR3 is TGTGCCAGCGCCTACTTCGGGGTGAATTACGAGCAGTACTTC. Translation: CASAYFGVNYEQYF.

V usage is TRBV27 and J usage is TRBJ2-5; 10 nucleotides align to TRBD1. The CDR3 totals 16 residues. J gave up 2 bases and V 4 bases, and 7 bases lay outside the gene matches. In germline, CDR1 is MNHEY, CDR2 SMNVEV (reference sequence). Here the CDR3 reads CASSSLDRGTQETQYF. The CDR3 coding sequence is TGTGCCAGCAGTTCCCTGGACAGGGGGACACAAGAGACCCAGTACTTC.

In its sample, this clone was seen once. The V gene is TRBV28, the J gene TRBJ2-1; D may be TRBD2 (10 bases). Germline assignment: CDR1 MDHEN and CDR2 SYDVKM. V was trimmed by 5 bases and J by 8 bases, leaving 34 bases between them. CDR3 length: 20 amino acids. Here the CDR3 DNA reads TGTGCCAGCAGTACATACAGGGGGCGGCTAGCGGGAGCCCCCAGGGATGAGCAGTTCTTC. Protein sequence: CASSTYRGRLAGAPRDEQFF.

This clone has a single count. The rearrangement uses TRBV18 and TRBJ1-2, with D perhaps matching TRBD1 (6 bases). This CDR3 spans 15 amino acids. Germline V gene sequence: CDR1 KGHSH, CDR2 LQKENI. V was pared by 5 bases and J by 0 bases, with 13 bases between. In DNA, the CDR3 is TGTGCCAGCTCAACCGGCGGGGGCACTAACTATGGCTACACCTTC. Translation gives CASSTGGGTNYGYTF.